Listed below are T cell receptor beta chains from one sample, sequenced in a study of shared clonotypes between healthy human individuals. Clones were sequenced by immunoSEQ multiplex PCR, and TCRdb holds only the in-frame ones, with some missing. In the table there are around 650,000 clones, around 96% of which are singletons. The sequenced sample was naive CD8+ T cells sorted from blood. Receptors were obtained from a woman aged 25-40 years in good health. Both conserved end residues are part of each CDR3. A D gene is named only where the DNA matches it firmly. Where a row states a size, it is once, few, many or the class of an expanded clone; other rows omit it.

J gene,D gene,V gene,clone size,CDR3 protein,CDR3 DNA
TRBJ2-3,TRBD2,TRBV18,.,CASSGLAGPAGTDTQYF,TGTGCCAGCTCTGGACTAGCGGGACCCGCAGGGACAGATACGCAGTATTTT
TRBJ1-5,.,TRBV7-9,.,CASSSLGDNQPQHF,TGTGCCAGCAGCTCTCTCGGGGACAATCAGCCCCAGCATTTT
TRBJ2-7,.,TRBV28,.,CASSLSPTNYEQYF,TGTGCCAGCAGTTTATCCCCGACAAACTACGAGCAGTACTTC
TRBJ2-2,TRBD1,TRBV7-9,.,CASSSRTGTGELFF,TGTGCCAGCAGCTCCCGGACAGGGACAGGGGAGCTGTTTTTT
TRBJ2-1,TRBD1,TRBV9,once,CASSPRDRGLYNEQFF,TGTGCCAGCAGCCCTCGGGACAGGGGACTCTACAATGAGCAGTTCTTC
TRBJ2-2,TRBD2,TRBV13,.,CASSLRLAGGIGELFF,TGTGCCAGCAGCTTAAGACTAGCGGGAGGGATCGGGGAGCTGTTTTTT
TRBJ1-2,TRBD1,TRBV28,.,CASSAGQGFANYGYTF,TGTGCCAGCAGTGCGGGACAGGGTTTCGCTAACTATGGCTACACCTTC
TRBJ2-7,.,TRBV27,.,CASSLSPGTFVDEQYF,TGTGCCAGCAGTTTATCGCCAGGGACGTTTGTGGACGAGCAGTACTTC
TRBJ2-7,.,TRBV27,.,CASSLGGTIYEQYF,TGTGCCAGCAGTTTGGGCGGGACGATCTACGAGCAGTACTTC
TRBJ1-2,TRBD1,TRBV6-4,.,CASREKQGAGGYTF,TGTGCCAGCAGAGAGAAGCAGGGGGCAGGTGGCTACACCTTC
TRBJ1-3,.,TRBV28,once,CASSPNQIGNTIYF,TGTGCCAGCAGCCCAAATCAGATCGGAAACACCATATATTTT
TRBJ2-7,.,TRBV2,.,CASRPTGSEQYF,TGTGCCAGCAGGCCAACAGGGTCCGAGCAGTACTTC
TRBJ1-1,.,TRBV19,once,CASSPDGESTEAFF,TGTGCCAGTAGTCCCGACGGGGAGAGCACTGAAGCTTTCTTT
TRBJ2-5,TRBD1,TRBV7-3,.,CASSLTWADRGETQYF,TGTGCCAGCAGCTTAACATGGGCGGACAGGGGAGAGACCCAGTACTTC
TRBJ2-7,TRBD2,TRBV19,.,CASSSWTSGDYEQYF,TGTGCCAGTAGTTCCTGGACTAGCGGAGATTACGAGCAGTACTTC
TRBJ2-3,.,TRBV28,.,CASSTSLGADTQYF,TGTGCCAGCAGTACCAGTTTAGGGGCAGATACGCAGTATTTT
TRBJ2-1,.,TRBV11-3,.,CASSPPSSSEQFF,TGTGCCAGCAGCCCCCCTTCTAGCAGTGAGCAGTTCTTC
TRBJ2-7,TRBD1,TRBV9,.,CASSALPGQGREQYF,TGTGCCAGCAGCGCACTGCCGGGACAGGGCCGCGAGCAGTACTTC
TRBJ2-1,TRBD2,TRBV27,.,CASSLGLAGTLGEQFF,TGTGCCAGCAGTTTGGGACTAGCGGGAACCCTCGGTGAGCAGTTCTTC
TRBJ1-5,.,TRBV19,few,CASSGRWDQPQHF,TGTGCCAGTAGTGGGCGGTGGGATCAGCCCCAGCATTTT
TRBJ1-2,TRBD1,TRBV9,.,CASSAGTGGYGYTF,TGTGCCAGCAGCGCCGGGACAGGGGGCTATGGCTACACCTTC
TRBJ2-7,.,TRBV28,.,CASRKLEYEQYF,TGTGCCAGCAGAAAACTAGAATACGAGCAGTACTTC
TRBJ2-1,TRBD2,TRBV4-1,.,CASSQDGGFTYNEQFF,TGCGCCAGCAGCCAAGACGGGGGGTTCACCTACAATGAGCAGTTCTTC
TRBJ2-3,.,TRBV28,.,CASSFRTSSTDTQYF,TGTGCCAGCAGTTTTCGGACATCTAGCACAGATACGCAGTATTTT
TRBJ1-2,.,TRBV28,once,CASSLGEGGYTF,TGTGCCAGCAGTTTAGGGGAGGGTGGCTACACCTTC
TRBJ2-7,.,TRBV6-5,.,CASSYKLGISSYEQYF,TGTGCCAGCAGTTACAAACTGGGGATCTCTTCCTACGAGCAGTACTTC
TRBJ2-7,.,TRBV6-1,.,CASSDWIGETYEQYF,TGTGCCAGCAGTGATTGGATTGGGGAGACCTACGAGCAGTACTTC
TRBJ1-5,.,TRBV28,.,CASSWAVGQPQHF,TGTGCCAGCAGTTGGGCCGTAGGGCAGCCCCAGCATTTT
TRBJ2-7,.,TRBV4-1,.,CASSQVEFSEQYF,TGCGCCAGCAGCCAAGTCGAGTTTAGTGAGCAGTACTTC
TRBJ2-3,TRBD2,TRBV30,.,CAWSVLAGTDTQYF,TGTGCCTGGAGTGTCCTAGCGGGAACAGATACGCAGTATTTT
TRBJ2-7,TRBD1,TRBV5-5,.,CASSPGTGGAGPTYEQYF,TGTGCCAGCAGCCCTGGGACAGGGGGCGCGGGGCCGACCTACGAGCAGTACTTC
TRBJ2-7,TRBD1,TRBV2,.,CASSETGSVPYEQYF,TGTGCCAGCAGTGAGACAGGGTCGGTCCCCTACGAGCAGTACTTC
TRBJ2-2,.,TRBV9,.,CASSVAAGIGTGELFF,TGTGCCAGCAGCGTAGCAGCTGGGATCGGCACCGGGGAGCTGTTTTTT
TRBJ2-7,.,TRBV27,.,CASSPNSLAEQYF,TGTGCCAGCAGTCCTAACTCTTTGGCCGAGCAGTACTTC
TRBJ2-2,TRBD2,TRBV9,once,CASSAQGRTSGIGELFF,TGTGCCAGCAGCGCGCAGGGTCGGACTAGCGGGATCGGGGAGCTGTTTTTT
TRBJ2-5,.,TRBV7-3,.,CASSLIGGETQYF,TGTGCCAGCAGCTTAATTGGGGGAGAGACCCAGTACTTC
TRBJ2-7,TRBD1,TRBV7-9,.,CASSPGTGGGQYF,TGTGCCAGCAGCCCCGGGACAGGGGGCGGGCAGTACTTC
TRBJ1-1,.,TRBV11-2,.,CASSPTSTGMNTEAFF,TGTGCCAGCAGCCCCACCTCAACAGGGATGAACACTGAAGCTTTCTTT
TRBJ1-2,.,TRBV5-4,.,CASSPGQLGYTF,TGTGCCAGCAGCCCGGGACAACTTGGCTACACCTTC
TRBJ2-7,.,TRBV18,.,CASSRPGGSSYEQYF,TGTGCCAGCTCACGCCCCGGTGGGTCCTCCTACGAGCAGTACTTC
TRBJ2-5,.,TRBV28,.,CASSLISPGPRVREVKETQYF,TGTGCCAGCAGTTTAATCTCTCCGGGCCCTCGGGTGAGAGAGGTGAAAGAGACCCAGTACTTC
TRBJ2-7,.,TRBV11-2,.,CASSLILEGLGNEQYF,TGTGCCAGCAGCCTGATCCTGGAGGGGTTAGGGAACGAGCAGTACTTC
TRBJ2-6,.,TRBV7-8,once,CASSPPGGRSGANVLTF,TGTGCCAGCAGTCCTCCCGGGGGGCGCTCTGGGGCCAACGTCCTGACTTTC
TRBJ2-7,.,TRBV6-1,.,CASSTHRAYEQYF,TGTGCCAGCAGTACTCACCGAGCCTACGAGCAGTACTTC
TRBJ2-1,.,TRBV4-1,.,CASAFSAETAYNEQFF,TGCGCCAGCGCATTCTCGGCGGAGACAGCCTACAATGAGCAGTTCTTC
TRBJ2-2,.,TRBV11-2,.,CASSSGKDPGELFF,TGTGCCAGCAGCTCAGGAAAAGACCCCGGGGAGCTGTTTTTT
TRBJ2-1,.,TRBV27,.,CASSFLSQNNEQFF,TGTGCCAGCAGTTTTTTATCCCAGAACAATGAGCAGTTCTTC
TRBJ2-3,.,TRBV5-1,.,CASSLSQDPDTQYF,TGCGCCAGCAGCTTGAGCCAGGATCCAGATACGCAGTATTTT